This T cell receptor (beta chain) was recovered during a study of PD-L1 blockade in urothelial cancer. Overall study: At 3 weeks after treatment start (second dose) and again at 6 weeks, blood was analyzed.

The CDR3 runs to 15 residues. The V end was cut by 6 bases, the J end by 1 base, with 15 bases between. The germline CDR1 and CDR2 sequences are MNHNY and SVGAGI (reference sequence). Sequencing was performed with immunoSEQ multiplex PCR; in TCRdb, only in-frame clones are kept and a portion is missing. This sample has approximately 70,000 clones, with 85% to 90% found just once. The receptor was derived from a man aged 55-75 years with urothelial cancer. This chain connects TRBV6-6 to TRBJ1-1; perhaps TRBD1 as D (6 bases). The source was PBMCs, collected around atezolizumab (anti-PD-L1) treatment. CDR3 nucleotides: TGTGCCAGCAGGTACACACAGGGATCGAACACTGAAGCTTTCTTT. This translates into CASRYTQGSNTEAFF.